This section outlines one T cell receptor beta chain sequence together with its context. Its recognized antigen is unknown. It has no much larger one-base neighbor in the sample; base qualities were not kept. To be included, a participant needed at least one PBMC sample from before ART initiation plus at least two post-ART samples. Every participant with HIV received treatment in the United States of America. Cryopreserved samples of about 0.95-10 million PBMC were thawed and washed before DNA extraction. At the time of the earliest PBMC sample, participants with HIV were aged between roughly 20 and 55 years. PBMC samples from each participant spanned 1-4 timepoints before ART initiation and 2-8 timepoints after ART initiation, with a median of 7 samples. Serial HIV viral load, CD4+ T-cell count, ART history and demographic data were obtained for every participant. A Qiagen kit on a QIAcube was used to extract genomic DNA from unsorted PBMC, with samples processed in batches of 12.

These data belong to a study of long-term antiretroviral therapy in people with HIV (dated by TCRdb to the early 2020s). About the study as a whole: The earliest samples were collected roughly a decade before the 2015 WHO recommendation for immediate ART, at a time when ART was usually postponed until CD4 counts fell. Whether ART initiation and durable HIV suppression were associated with changes in peripheral blood TRB repertoire composition and diversity was tested in a retrospective serial study. A total of roughly 180 cryopreserved PBMC samples were contributed to the cohort by 30 adults with confirmed HIV infection, with samples collected serially over a mean of about 6 years (range 1-12). Among the approximately 27 participants with HIV, eleven were female. No cross-contamination during QIAcube processing was seen in test extractions of a monoclonal T-cell line run alongside 30 or so polyclonal samples. Overall results and qualifications from the work: The samples span the years 2004 to 2017, and the ART regimens used at that time may not be as effective as current regimens. Expanded TRB clones identified before ART initiation dominated the repertoire at all time points, although this dominance fluctuated and declined in many PLHIV after ART. A significant increase in TRB diversity was found to be associated with ART initiation, although TRB diversity was observed to remain significantly below that of transplant donor controls even after long-term ART. Inferences about post-ART repertoire changes are limited because no data were available on ART adherence, viral resistance or therapy changes. Since PBMC availability was limited, sequencing covered only the TCR beta chain, with no alpha chain pairing. Because pre-ART samples had limited cell numbers, profiling was done on unsorted PBMC rather than on sorted CD4+ and CD8+ T cells. Narrower CDR3 length ranges were observed in HIV repertoires than in controls, and an antigen-experienced repertoire with only a slight naive shift after ART was suggested by the network structure.

Sequencing of the TRB variable region was done with the immunoSEQ hsTCRB v3.0 assay at survey level resolution. A depth of about 40,000-50,000 T-cell genomes per sample was targeted for TRB sequencing. Pooled TRB libraries were sequenced on an Illumina MiSeq with a v3 150-cycle kit. The study's own analysis went as follows. Analysis of repertoires was carried out in R inside a reproducible Nextflow workflow spanning QC, data transformation and analysis. Custom analyses were implemented in LymphoSeq2, an R package for AIRR-Seq data exploration. A few samples yielding fewer than 5000 total TRB sequences were excluded, leaving roughly 200 analyzed HIV repertoires. Of the 188 retained HIV repertoires, about 61 were collected before and around 130 after ART initiation. Each repertoire was downsampled to 5000 TRB nucleotide sequences, and summary statistics were averaged across 100 downsampling iterations. The analysis kept only TRB sequences whose CDR3 regions were at least seven amino acids long. Diversity was measured with a Shannon entropy-derived clonality score and the Gini coefficient. In the repertoire networks, any two of the top 5000 CDR3 amino acid sequences were linked whenever the two sequences differed by an edit distance of one. For TRB CDR3 amino acid sequences, antigen specificity groups and MHC restriction were predicted with GLIPH2. To flag known associations with CMV, EBV, HIV or tissue antigens, CDR3 amino acid sequences were compared against VDJdb and McPAS-TCR. Pre-ART, post-ART and control groups were compared with Wilcoxon signed-rank tests and Holm-Bonferroni correction. TCRdb took over this immuneACCESS table, retaining in-frame rearrangements with V and J assigned. Such tables are incomplete; in checked studies, under half of the missing clones stem from an unresolved V gene, and the remainder is unexplained. V, J and clone size reflect that table, while D and trimming were determined from the DNA. The sample records around 13,000 clones, about nine tenths of which are singletons. Under 25% of the sample lies in the top ten.

At the junction V is shortened by 4 bases and J by 6 bases, with 16 bases in between. Reading from cysteine to phenylalanine, the CDR3 counts 14 amino acids. Solely the CDR3 DNA is kept, with 42 bases framed from the first base. The germline V gene (reference sequence) provides CDR1 LNHDA and CDR2 SQIVND. The specimen was unsorted PBMCs, collected 2.1 years after starting antiretroviral therapy. The sequence derives from a woman aged 40 to 49 with HIV. The rearrangement joined TRBV19 to TRBJ2-7; a tentative D call is TRBD2 (5 bases match). The nucleotides read TGTGCCAGTAGTAGACCCGGGAATCTTCGCGAGCAGTACTTC. This yields the protein CASSRPGNLREQYF.